This TCR beta chain was found in a study of blood T cells in healthy people across ages. Study observations and caveats: TCR beta diversity, measured per million T cells, fell in a roughly linear way with age.

This clonotype was counted a few times. Its antigen remains unidentified. At least 6.5 million PBMCs were isolated per sample. With a J-beta primer mix and a sample-barcoded 5' primer, a second PCR ran roughly 7 to 11 cycles. Each cDNA molecule was tagged by a template-switch adaptor with 12 random nucleotides. TCRdb re-called the 5' RACE reads through MiXCR, storing one row per CDR3 protein. The sample contains 1,500,000 or so distinct CDR3 sequences, approximately 59% of which appear only once. The TCR originated in a man aged 18 to 29 in good health. Sample: blood.

The CDR3 DNA reads as TGTGCCAGCAGTTCAGTGACAGGATCAGGGTATACCTACGAGCAGTACTTC. Translating it yields CASSSVTGSGYTYEQYF. This chain uses TRBV27 with TRBJ2-7; weak D call: TRBD1 (6 bases). The germline CDR1 and CDR2 sequences are MNHEY and SMNVEV (reference sequence). CDR3 length: 17 residues. V was cut by 4 bases and J by 2 bases, with 21 bases left in between.